A selection of T cell receptor beta chains follows, all from one sample in a study of vaccination and CD4 T cells after COVID-19. TCRdb redid the calling of the PCR reads with MiXCR, one entry per CDR3 protein. The sample includes under 10,000 distinct CDR3 sequences, 20% to 25% of them seen just once. No cognate antigen is known for these TCRs. The sequencing here drew on CD4+ T cells from blood, cultured in vitro, taken after SARS-CoV-2 vaccination. These receptors were collected from a human donor who had recovered from COVID-19. CDR3s include the opening cysteine and the closing phenylalanine or tryptophan. The D gene is left open where the match is weak. Size is stated for part of the rows, as once, few or many counts, or as a class when the clone is expanded.

V gene: TRBV7-8
clone size: few
D gene: -
J gene: TRBJ2-1
CDR3 protein: CASSPRSGVGGNEQFF
CDR3 DNA: TGTGCCAGCAGCCCCAGGTCTGGAGTTGGGGGGAATGAGCAGTTCTTC

V gene: TRBV5-4
clone size: -
D gene: -
J gene: TRBJ1-6
CDR3 protein: CASSFGEDNSPLHF
CDR3 DNA: TGTGCCAGCAGCTTCGGGGAGGATAATTCACCCCTCCACTTT

V gene: TRBV5-4
clone size: -
D gene: TRBD1
J gene: TRBJ2-1
CDR3 protein: CASSAAGTGNEQFF
CDR3 DNA: TGTGCCAGCAGCGCAGCCGGGACAGGGAATGAGCAGTTCTTC

V gene: TRBV20-1
clone size: -
D gene: TRBD1
J gene: TRBJ2-4
CDR3 protein: CSARDIGQGIESIQYF
CDR3 DNA: TGCAGTGCTAGAGATATAGGACAGGGTATTGAAAGCATTCAGTACTTC

V gene: TRBV9
clone size: -
D gene: TRBD1
J gene: TRBJ1-5
CDR3 protein: CASSLQGAGNQPQHF
CDR3 DNA: TGTGCCAGCAGCCTGCAGGGGGCGGGCAATCAGCCCCAGCATTTT

V gene: TRBV24-1
clone size: medium-sized
D gene: -
J gene: TRBJ1-6
CDR3 protein: CATSDAGNNSPLHF
CDR3 DNA: TGTGCCACCAGTGATGCAGGGAATAATTCACCCCTCCACTTT

V gene: TRBV4-2
clone size: once
D gene: TRBD2
J gene: TRBJ2-1
CDR3 protein: CASSQLLVPGGDEQFF
CDR3 DNA: TGTGCCAGCAGCCAACTCTTAGTCCCGGGAGGGGATGAGCAGTTCTTC

V gene: TRBV20-1
clone size: few
D gene: TRBD1
J gene: TRBJ2-7
CDR3 protein: CSAREIGTGNEQYF
CDR3 DNA: TGCAGTGCTAGAGAAATAGGGACAGGTAACGAGCAGTACTTC

V gene: TRBV28
clone size: -
D gene: -
J gene: TRBJ1-1
CDR3 protein: CASSSAPQNTEAFF
CDR3 DNA: TGTGCCAGCAGCTCGGCCCCCCAGAACACTGAAGCTTTCTTT

V gene: TRBV7-9
clone size: once
D gene: -
J gene: TRBJ2-4
CDR3 protein: CATQAPGEAYF
CDR3 DNA: TGTGCCACCCAGGCCCCGGGAGAAGCGTACTTC

V gene: TRBV28
clone size: few
D gene: -
J gene: TRBJ2-2
CDR3 protein: CASSLGRNPTGELFF
CDR3 DNA: TGTGCCAGCAGTTTAGGCAGGAACCCCACCGGGGAGCTGTTTTTT

V gene: TRBV24-1
clone size: -
D gene: TRBD1
J gene: TRBJ2-1
CDR3 protein: CATSDPGQGDFNEQFF
CDR3 DNA: TGTGCCACCAGTGATCCGGGACAGGGGGATTTCAATGAGCAGTTCTTC

V gene: TRBV15
clone size: few
D gene: -
J gene: TRBJ2-1
CDR3 protein: CATSSRQGLPYNEQFF
CDR3 DNA: TGTGCCACCAGCAGCCGCCAAGGACTGCCTTACAATGAGCAGTTCTTC

V gene: TRBV6-1
clone size: medium-sized
D gene: -
J gene: TRBJ1-2
CDR3 protein: CASSEGRGTFYTF
CDR3 DNA: TGTGCCAGCAGTGAAGGGCGGGGTACCTTCTACACCTTC

V gene: TRBV5-4
clone size: -
D gene: TRBD1
J gene: TRBJ1-1
CDR3 protein: CASSPGQGRPEAFF
CDR3 DNA: TGTGCCAGCAGCCCCGGACAGGGTCGGCCTGAAGCTTTCTTT

V gene: TRBV12-3/TRBV12-4
clone size: -
D gene: TRBD1
J gene: TRBJ1-2
CDR3 protein: CASSRLLQGAGNYGYTF
CDR3 DNA: TGTGCCAGCAGCCGTCTGCTCCAGGGGGCAGGTAACTATGGCTACACCTTC

V gene: TRBV20-1
clone size: -
D gene: -
J gene: TRBJ1-1
CDR3 protein: CSARGGVIGTEAFF
CDR3 DNA: TGCAGTGCTAGAGGGGGGGTAATTGGCACTGAAGCTTTCTTT

V gene: TRBV6-1
clone size: few
D gene: -
J gene: TRBJ2-7
CDR3 protein: CASRSWGSEAYEQYF
CDR3 DNA: TGTGCCAGCAGGTCCTGGGGCAGCGAAGCCTACGAGCAGTACTTC